The clone carrying this T cell receptor beta chain was picked up one time. Source study methods: Scientists estimated how many nucleated cells there were by amplifying reference gene primers. Repertoires were generated with immunoSEQ multiplex PCR, while TCRdb's copy carries only in-frame clones and drops some. V and J calls and clone size come straight from that table; D and trimming were deduced from the DNA. The table records about 69,000 clones, just over 85% of them present only once. The record originates from a study of blood T cell repertoires in COVID-19. Study-wide context: Samples of COVID-19 (acute and convalescent) were obtained from the United States, Italy and Spain. The cDNA or gDNA used as material had been derived from T cells, B-cell-depleted T cells, or PBMCs.

The sample taken for sequencing was peripheral blood. The sequence derives from a man aged 25 to 45 with acute or convalescent COVID-19.

The CDR3 DNA sequence: TGTGCCAGCAGATTAAGACAGGGCGTACTGTTTTTT. Translating it yields CASRLRQGVLFF. This chain joins TRBV12-3 or TRBV12-4 and TRBJ1-4; 7 bases are shared with TRBD1. V trimming: 6 bases; J trimming: 13 bases; junction bases outside the gene matches: 8. This CDR3 has 12 amino acids.